The clone carrying this T cell receptor (beta chain) showed up just once. The sample comes from a study of blood T cell repertoires in COVID-19. Only in-frame clones appear in the TCRdb table, and some are missing; sequencing was by immunoSEQ multiplex PCR. The table has about 120,000 clones, 90% seen once; the top ten hold around 4.1%. Material for sequencing was peripheral blood. The receptor was derived from a woman aged 55-75 years with COVID-19, enrolled during active disease.

The chain's CDR3 is CAVGAGGNSNQPQHF. In nucleotides, the CDR3 is TGTGCCGTCGGAGCAGGGGGGAATAGCAATCAGCCCCAGCATTTT. V and J are TRBV12-5 and TRBJ1-5; the match to TRBD1 covers 7 bases. The CDR3 contains 15 residues. CDR1 and CDR2 (germline): LGHNT, FRNRAP.